These 6 T cell receptor beta chains were sequenced from one sample in a study of somatic mutations in cytotoxic T cells in rheumatoid arthritis. Measured with immunoSEQ multiplex PCR; TCRdb has only the in-frame clones, and not every one. The table shows about 5,000 clones, with around 83% occurring only once. Sequencing input: CD8+ T cells sorted from blood. These receptors came from an adult with rheumatoid arthritis.

V is TRBV27 and J is TRBJ2-3; 9 bases line up with TRBD2. From germline, CDR1 is MNHEY and CDR2 SMNVEV (reference sequence). With 5 bases clipped from V and 2 bases from J, the junction kept 8 bases outside the gene matches. The CDR3 spans 16 residues. In DNA form, the CDR3 reads TGTGCCAGCAGTCGTAGACTAGCGGAGTCCACAGATACGCAGTATTTT. This translates into CASSRRLAESTDTQYF.

A few counts support this clone. The rearrangement joins TRBV10-3 to TRBJ2-2; TRBD2 aligns across 7 bases. CDR1 is ENHRY, CDR2 SYGVKD, per germline. The length of the CDR3 is 14 residues. J was trimmed by 7 bases and V by 10 bases; bases with no gene match: 12. CDR3 residues: CANQMDSSGGELFF. In DNA, the CDR3 is TGTGCCAACCAAATGGACTCTAGCGGCGGGGAGCTGTTTTTT.

The chain combines TRBV28 with TRBJ2-5, with TRBD2 matching 7 bases. V dropped 3 bases and J dropped 4; count of bases not matched to a gene: 5. The CDR3 spans 14 residues. Looked up from germline, CDR1 is MDHEN and CDR2 is SYDVKM. In DNA form, the CDR3 reads TGTGCCAGCAGTTTGGGCGGGAGCCCAGAGACCCAGTACTTC. Its translation: CASSLGGSPETQYF.

This clone was detected only a few times. This chain connects TRBV5-1 to TRBJ2-7, with TRBD1 as a possible D gene (6 bases). CDR1 and CDR2 (germline): SGHRS, YFSETQ. V was shortened by 0 bases and J by 6 bases, with 19 bases between the two germline ends. The CDR3 spans 16 residues. The CDR3 reads CASSLGQVQFLGEQYF. The DNA for the CDR3 is TGCGCCAGCAGCTTGGGACAGGTTCAATTCCTCGGCGAGCAGTACTTC.

The gene calls are TRBV9 and TRBJ2-7, with TRBD1 matching over 8 bases. The CDR3 has 15 residues. Per germline, CDR1 SGDLS and CDR2 YYNGEE. The V segment lost 3 bases and the J segment 2 bases; nucleotides outside the gene matches: 7. The CDR3 bases are TGTGCCAGCAGCGAGAATACAGGGGGGACCTACGAGCAGTACTTC. Translation: CASSENTGGTYEQYF.

This clone has only one observation. The rearrangement joins TRBV7-9 to TRBJ2-1; TRBD2 aligns across 10 bases. V shed 3 bases and J 6 bases; nucleotides not matched to a gene: 8. Germline loops: CDR1 SEHNR, CDR2 FQNEAQ (reference sequence). The length of the CDR3 is 16 residues. The CDR3 protein is CASSFSSGSRSNEQFF. CDR3 sequence (DNA): TGTGCCAGCAGCTTTTCTAGCGGGAGTAGGAGCAATGAGCAGTTCTTC.